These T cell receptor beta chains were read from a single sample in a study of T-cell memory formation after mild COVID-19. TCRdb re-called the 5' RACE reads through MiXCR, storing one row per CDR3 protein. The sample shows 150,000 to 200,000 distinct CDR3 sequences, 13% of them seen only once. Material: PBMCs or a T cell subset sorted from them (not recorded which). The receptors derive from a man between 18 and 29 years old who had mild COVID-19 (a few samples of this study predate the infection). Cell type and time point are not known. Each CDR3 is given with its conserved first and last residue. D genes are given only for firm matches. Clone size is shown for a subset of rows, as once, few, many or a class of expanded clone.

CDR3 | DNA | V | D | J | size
CASSTRAGELFF | TGCGCCAGCAGTACGAGAGCCGGGGAGCTGTTTTTT | TRBV23-1 | NA | TRBJ2-2 | many
CASSFAQTHNEQFF | TGTGCCAGCAGTTTTGCGCAGACCCACAATGAGCAGTTCTTC | TRBV12-3/TRBV12-4 | NA | TRBJ2-1 | many
CASTLKWGARTFTDTQYF | TGTGCCAGCACTCTAAAGTGGGGGGCTCGCACTTTCACAGATACGCAGTATTTT | TRBV7-8 | NA | TRBJ2-3 | few
CASSNWQAAEQFF | TGTGCCAGCAGCAACTGGCAGGCGGCTGAGCAGTTCTTC | TRBV7-2 | NA | TRBJ2-1 | few
CASSISYGGLYGYTF | TGTGCCAGTAGTATAAGCTATGGCGGGCTTTATGGCTACACCTTC | TRBV19 | NA | TRBJ1-2 | NA
CSAEPGEKLFF | TGCAGTGCGGAGCCGGGAGAAAAACTGTTTTTT | TRBV20-1 | NA | TRBJ1-4 | few
CASSLTGDSNQPQHF | TGTGCCAGCAGCCTAACAGGGGACAGCAATCAGCCCCAGCATTTT | TRBV11-1 | TRBD1 | TRBJ1-5 | few
CASSPLPDTQYF | TGTGCCAGCTCACCTCTTCCAGATACGCAGTATTTT | TRBV18 | NA | TRBJ2-3 | NA
CASSLRDRANTGELFF | TGTGCCAGCAGCCTGCGGGACAGGGCAAACACCGGGGAGCTGTTTTTT | TRBV11-2 | TRBD1 | TRBJ2-2 | NA
CATTGASQETQYF | TGTGCCACCACGGGGGCCTCCCAAGAGACCCAGTACTTC | TRBV28 | NA | TRBJ2-5 | few
CASSQEDNERQFF | TGCGCCAGCAGCCAGGAAGACAATGAGAGACAGTTCTTC | TRBV4-3 | NA | TRBJ2-1 | NA
CASSQELEDDQYF | TGTGCCAGCAGCCAAGAACTGGAGGACGACCAGTACTTC | TRBV6-6 | NA | TRBJ2-4 | NA
CASSLALVAGGAYNEQFF | TGTGCCAGCAGCTTAGCCCTTGTGGCGGGGGGCGCCTACAATGAGCAGTTCTTC | TRBV7-2 | TRBD2 | TRBJ2-1 | many
CASSSPDGDEQYF | TGCGCCAGCAGCTCTCCTGACGGCGACGAGCAGTACTTC | TRBV5-1 | NA | TRBJ2-7 | many
CASSGTANGQPQHF | TGTGCCAGCAGCGGCACAGCTAACGGTCAGCCCCAGCATTTT | TRBV5-5 | NA | TRBJ1-5 | NA
CAISKAGMYGYTF | TGTGCCATCAGTAAGGCAGGGATGTATGGCTACACCTTC | TRBV10-3 | NA | TRBJ1-2 | NA
CASSYGVSGNTIYF | TGTGCCAGCAGTTATGGCGTCTCTGGAAACACCATATATTTT | TRBV6-5 | NA | TRBJ1-3 | few
CASSWQGYGTEAFF | TGCGCCAGCAGCTGGCAGGGGTACGGCACTGAAGCTTTCTTT | TRBV5-1 | NA | TRBJ1-1 | few
CASSSESGADQPQHF | TGCGCCAGCAGCTCCGAATCAGGGGCCGATCAGCCCCAGCATTTT | TRBV5-1 | NA | TRBJ1-5 | few
CASSLTTGNYGYTF | TGCGCCAGCAGCCTCACGACAGGGAACTATGGCTACACCTTC | TRBV5-1 | TRBD1 | TRBJ1-2 | NA
CASTNPRGGQETQYF | TGTGCCAGCACCAACCCCCGGGGGGGGCAAGAGACCCAGTACTTC | TRBV6-1 | TRBD2 | TRBJ2-5 | NA
CASSFSGDEAFF | TGTGCCAGCAGCTTTAGCGGGGATGAAGCTTTCTTT | TRBV5-4 | NA | TRBJ1-1 | NA
CASSAPNLRGTQYF | TGTGCCAGCAGTGCCCCAAATCTCAGGGGGACGCAGTATTTT | TRBV28 | TRBD1 | TRBJ2-3 | NA
CASRGLGSNQPQHF | TGTGCCAGCAGGGGATTAGGGAGCAATCAGCCCCAGCATTTT | TRBV12-3/TRBV12-4 | NA | TRBJ1-5 | NA
CASSFVSGGFIETQYF | TGTGCCAGCAGCTTCGTTAGCGGGGGTTTTATTGAGACCCAGTACTTC | TRBV7-2 | TRBD2 | TRBJ2-5 | few
CASSQDGRGREQYF | TGCGCCAGCAGCCAAGATGGACGTGGTCGTGAGCAGTACTTC | TRBV4-3 | NA | TRBJ2-7 | many
CASSSRETNYGYTF | TGTGCCAGCAGTTCCAGGGAGACTAACTATGGCTACACCTTC | TRBV12-3/TRBV12-4 | NA | TRBJ1-2 | few
CSVPGQGSGAPLHF | TGCAGCGTGCCGGGACAGGGTTCTGGGGCACCCCTCCACTTT | TRBV29-1 | TRBD1 | TRBJ1-6 | few
CATSSANYGYTF | TGTGCCACCAGCAGTGCTAACTATGGCTACACCTTC | TRBV15 | NA | TRBJ1-2 | few
CASSLPSEAKNIQYF | TGCGCCAGCAGCTTACCGAGTGAGGCCAAAAACATTCAGTACTTC | TRBV5-1 | NA | TRBJ2-4 | few
CASSSSGLPGETQYF | TGTGCCAGCAGTTCGTCCGGGCTTCCCGGGGAGACCCAGTACTTC | TRBV28 | NA | TRBJ2-5 | NA
CASSYADEGASDTQYF | TGTGCCAGCAGTTACGCGGACGAGGGGGCCTCAGATACGCAGTATTTT | TRBV6-2/TRBV6-3 | TRBD1 | TRBJ2-3 | NA
CASRPGGALAYEQYF | TGTGCCAGTCGCCCCGGGGGGGCCCTCGCCTACGAGCAGTACTTC | TRBV19 | TRBD2 | TRBJ2-7 | many
CASSRSTGELFF | TGTGCCAGCAGTCGCAGCACCGGGGAGCTGTTTTTT | TRBV12-3/TRBV12-4 | NA | TRBJ2-2 | few
CASSLVGTEQADTQYF | TGTGCCAGCAGCTTAGTTGGGACCGAGCAGGCAGATACGCAGTATTTT | TRBV7-2 | NA | TRBJ2-3 | NA
CASSPSDGLNQPQHF | TGTGCCAGCAGCCCATCGGACGGTCTCAATCAGCCCCAGCATTTT | TRBV7-2 | NA | TRBJ1-5 | NA
CASSLGPVIDTQYF | TGTGCCAGCAGCTTAGGGCCCGTAATCGATACGCAGTATTTT | TRBV7-2 | NA | TRBJ2-3 | few
CSAEILALSNTGELFF | TGCAGTGCTGAGATACTAGCGCTATCGAACACCGGGGAGCTGTTTTTT | TRBV20-1 | TRBD2 | TRBJ2-2 | few
CASSLGPGVNQPQHF | TGTGCCAGCAGCTTGGGGCCGGGGGTTAATCAGCCCCAGCATTTT | TRBV5-6 | NA | TRBJ1-5 | many
CSARDRGPLSYNSPLHF | TGCAGTGCTAGAGACAGGGGCCCACTCTCCTATAATTCACCCCTCCACTTT | TRBV20-1 | NA | TRBJ1-6 | few
CASSLWMGGYTF | TGTGCCAGCAGCTTGTGGATGGGTGGCTACACCTTC | TRBV5-5 | NA | TRBJ1-2 | many
CATSARQGLNEQFF | TGTGCCACCAGCGCCCGACAGGGGTTGAATGAGCAGTTCTTC | TRBV15 | TRBD1 | TRBJ2-1 | NA
CASSYSGGKVADTQYF | TGTGCCAGCAGCTATAGCGGGGGGAAGGTGGCAGATACGCAGTATTTT | TRBV7-2 | TRBD2 | TRBJ2-3 | NA